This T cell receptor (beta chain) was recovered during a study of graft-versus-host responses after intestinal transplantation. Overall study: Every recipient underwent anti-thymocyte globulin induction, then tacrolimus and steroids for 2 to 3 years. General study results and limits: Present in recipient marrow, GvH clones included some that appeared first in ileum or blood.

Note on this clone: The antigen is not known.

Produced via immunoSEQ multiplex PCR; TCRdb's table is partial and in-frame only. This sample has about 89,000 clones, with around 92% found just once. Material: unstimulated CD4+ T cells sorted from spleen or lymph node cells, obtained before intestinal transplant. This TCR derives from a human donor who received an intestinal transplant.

DNA of the CDR3: TGTGCCAGCAGCGTAGGACTGTTAACCTACGAGCAGTACTTC. Translation gives CASSVGLLTYEQYF. The J gene is TRBJ2-7, the V gene TRBV9; D is ambiguous. With 0 bases removed from V and 2 bases from J, the gap between germline ends came to 9 bases. CDR3 length: 14 amino acids. Germline CDR1 SGDLS, CDR2 YYNGEE. The complete variable domain, with remaining parts taken from reference TRBV9 and TRBJ2-7, reads DSGVTQTPKHLITATGQRVTLRCSPRSGDLSVYWYQQSLDQGLQFLIQYYNGEERAKGNILERFSAQQFPDLHSELNLSSLELGDSALYFCASSVGLLTYEQYFGPGTRLTVT.